The 30 T cell receptor beta chains given below trace back to one sample, sequenced in a study of cytomegalovirus exposure and HLA in healthy donors. Sequencing used immunoSEQ multiplex PCR; TCRdb keeps in-frame clones, though not all of them. The sample contains about 310,000 clones, 70% to 90% of which appear only once. Material: PBMCs. The receptors were gathered from a man younger than 45 in good health and CMV-seronegative.

The CDR3: CASRWAQWEKLFF. The CDR3 DNA is TGCGCCAGCAGATGGGCCCAATGGGAAAAACTGTTTTTT. The V and J genes are TRBV5-1 and TRBJ1-4, with D unclear. With 5 bases removed from V and 8 bases from J, the gap between germline ends came to 13 bases. Germline V CDR1 and CDR2: SGHRS, YFSETQ. The length of the CDR3 is 13 residues.

The sample holds a few counts of this clone. Written as DNA, the CDR3 is TGTGCCAGCAGCTACAGGGGCGGAGGGGGAATAGGCTCACCCCTCCACTTT. Amino acids: CASSYRGGGGIGSPLHF. The chain combines TRBV9 with TRBJ1-6; 7 bases are shared with TRBD1. Germline V gene sequence: CDR1 SGDLS, CDR2 YYNGEE. The ends lost 4 bases at V and 10 bases at J; junction bases unmatched: 17. This CDR3 has 17 amino acids.

J is TRBJ2-1 and V is TRBV7-9, with D uncertain. The CDR3 consists of 14 residues. Looked up from germline, CDR1 is SEHNR and CDR2 is FQNEAQ (reference sequence). The V end was cut by 4 bases, the J end by 1 base, with 8 bases between. The CDR3 DNA is TGTGCCAGCAGCTCAGCAGCTTCCTACAATGAGCAGTTCTTC. It specifies CASSSAASYNEQFF.

The J gene is TRBJ1-1, the V gene TRBV10-3; D uncertain. The V and J ends lost 4 bases and 6 bases respectively, with 9 bases between them. Per the germline V gene, CDR1 is ENHRY and CDR2 is SYGVKD. The CDR3 consists of 12 residues. The CDR3 loop reads CAISVEQSEAFF. The CDR3 coding sequence is TGTGCCATCAGTGTGGAGCAGTCTGAAGCTTTCTTT.

This chain uses TRBV11-2 with TRBJ1-2, with D maybe TRBD1 (5 bases). Trimming pared 0 bases from V and 0 bases from J, leaving 8 bases between. The CDR3 covers 15 residues. Germline assignment: CDR1 SGHAT and CDR2 FQNNGV. CDR3 sequence reads: CASSLETGPNYGYTF. Written as DNA, the CDR3 is TGTGCCAGCAGCTTAGAAACAGGTCCTAACTATGGCTACACCTTC. Together with reference TRBV11-2 and TRBJ1-2, the CDR3 gives the full variable domain: EAGVAQSPRYKIIEKRQSVAFWCNPISGHATLYWYQQILGQGPKLLIQFQNNGVVDDSQLPKDRFSAERLKGVDSTLKIQPAKLEDSAVYLCASSLETGPNYGYTFGSGTRLTVV.

Concerning this clone itself: One end of the junction fails to match germline, which may point to a read error. The chain recombines TRBV6-4 with TRBJ1-2; 8 bases map to TRBD1. The CDR3 has 14 amino acids. Germline V lookup: CDR1 MRHNA, CDR2 SNTAGT. CDR3 sequence reads: CASSERQGNSGYTF. CDR3 nucleotide sequence: TGTGCCAGCAGCGAAAGACAGGGGAACTCTGGCTACACCTTC.

The chain has TRBV11-2 and TRBJ1-6; maybe TRBD1 (6 bases). CDR3 length equals 15 residues. CDR1 and CDR2 (germline): SGHAT, FQNNGV. V was clipped by 5 bases and J by 10 bases, with 18 bases between them. CDR3 nucleotides: TGTGCCAGCAGCCCGGCGGGGGGGCGCGCCTCACCCCTCCACTTT. It codes for CASSPAGGRASPLHF.

This clone was counted a single time. The chain joins TRBV27 to TRBJ1-5; tentative D call: TRBD1 (6 bases). Germline V gives CDR1 MNHEY, CDR2 SMNVEV (reference sequence). CDR3 length: 15 residues. Trimming took 0 bases from V and 7 from J, leaving 13 bases between them. The CDR3 DNA reads as TGTGCCAGCAGTTTATCTTGGCAGGGGCCGCAGCCCCAGCATTTT. Protein sequence: CASSLSWQGPQPQHF.

The chain joins TRBV5-6 to TRBJ2-1; 9 bases match TRBD2. The J segment lost 12 bases and the V segment lost 1 base, leaving 5 bases of the junction unmatched. Looked up from germline, CDR1 is SGHDT and CDR2 is YYEEEE. The CDR3 spans 13 residues. The chain's CDR3 is CASSLWLAGWQFF. In DNA, the CDR3 is TGTGCCAGCAGCTTGTGGCTAGCGGGGTGGCAGTTCTTC.

CDR3 DNA sequence: TGTGCCAGCAGTGAAGGCGAGCGGGGCTATGGCTACACCTTC. Translation: CASSEGERGYGYTF. V is TRBV6-1 and J is TRBJ1-2; D is uncertain. Germline CDR1 and CDR2: MNHNS and SASEGT. The V end lost 1 base, the J end lost 4 bases, and 10 bases lay between the germline ends. The CDR3 is made up of 14 amino acids.

This chain uses TRBV5-1 with TRBJ1-3, with TRBD1 matching over 7 bases. The V and J ends lost 5 bases and 0 bases, in that order; junction bases with no gene match: 2. The V gene's germline CDR1 is SGHRS and CDR2 YFSETQ. The CDR3 is 14 amino acids. As DNA, the CDR3 is TGCGCCAGCAGGGGACAGTCCTCTGGAAACACCATATATTTT. Translating it yields CASRGQSSGNTIYF.

The V call is TRBV10-1, the J call TRBJ2-2; D gene ambiguous. Between the trimmed V and J ends, which lost 6 bases and 4 bases, there was a span of 6 bases. This CDR3 has 12 amino acids. Germline V gene sequence: CDR1 WNHNN, CDR2 SYGVQD (reference sequence). The CDR3 sequence is CASRSSTGELFF. The CDR3 nucleotides are TGCGCCAGCAGGTCTAGCACCGGGGAGCTGTTTTTT.

The chain carries TRBV5-6 and TRBJ2-7, with 9 bases identical to TRBD2. The V gene end was trimmed by 5 bases and the J gene end by 3 bases; junction bases not matched to a gene: 6. Germline values: CDR1 SGHDT, CDR2 YYEEEE. The CDR3 consists of 14 residues. The CDR3, as DNA: TGTGCCAGCAGTTCCGGACTAGCGAGCTACGAGCAGTACTTC. Encoded protein: CASSSGLASYEQYF.

A remark on this clone: This sample also contains other DNA sequences that code for the same CDR3. The chain joins TRBV5-1 to TRBJ1-2; possibly TRBD1 for D (5 bases). This CDR3 is built from 15 residues. Trimming removed 0 bases at V and 4 bases at J, with 13 bases between. The germline gives CDR1 SGHRS, CDR2 YFSETQ. CDR3 sequence reads: CASSLDPGQVYGYTF. The CDR3 nucleotides are TGCGCCAGCAGCTTGGATCCAGGGCAGGTCTATGGCTACACCTTC.

V and J are TRBV7-9 and TRBJ2-2, with D perhaps TRBD1 (6 bases). V dropped 5 bases and J dropped 5 bases, with 15 bases sitting between them. Per the germline V gene, CDR1 is SEHNR and CDR2 is FQNEAQ (reference sequence). The CDR3 contains 15 residues. This CDR3 is CASSLQQGWTGELFF. CDR3 nucleotide sequence: TGTGCCAGCAGCCTACAACAGGGATGGACCGGGGAGCTGTTTTTT.

V usage is TRBV2 and J usage is TRBJ2-6; D is perhaps TRBD1 (6 bases). Trimming stripped 6 bases from V and 13 bases from J, with 13 bases between. The CDR3 spans 12 residues. Germline loops: CDR1 SNHLY, CDR2 FYNNEI. The DNA of the CDR3 is TGTGCCAGCAGCGAGGACAGAGCGGTCCTGACTTTC. Encoded protein: CASSEDRAVLTF.

This chain joins TRBV30 and TRBJ1-4, with 8 bases identical to TRBD1. CDR3 length: 15 residues. Trimming at V came to 0 bases and at J to 8 bases, leaving 8 bases not matched to a gene. CDR1 and CDR2 (germline): GTSNPN, SVGIG (reference sequence). CDR3 DNA: TGTGCCTGGAGTGTAGTGTCAGGGGGCTTCGAAAAACTGTTTTTT. Its translation: CAWSVVSGGFEKLFF.

V usage is TRBV7-9 and J usage is TRBJ1-4, with D maybe TRBD1 (6 bases). The CDR3 is 14 residues long. Germline CDR1 SEHNR, CDR2 FQNEAQ (reference sequence). The ends were cut back, 9 bases at V and 8 bases at J, with 19 bases in the middle. The CDR3: CARSTSGGGEKLFF. The CDR3 DNA follows: TGTGCCAGAAGCACCTCCGGGGGGGGCGAAAAACTGTTTTTT.

The chain joins TRBV27 to TRBJ2-5; D not certain. V was pared by 4 bases and J by 8 bases, with 26 bases between. The CDR3 has 17 residues. The V gene's germline CDR1 is MNHEY and CDR2 SMNVEV (reference sequence). DNA of the CDR3: TGTGCCAGCAGTTCCGTCTCGACTCAGTCAACATCAGCAACCCAGTACTTC. Translation gives CASSSVSTQSTSATQYF.

The chain employs TRBV4-3 and TRBJ2-1, with 8 bases matching TRBD1. Trimming removed 0 bases from V and 1 base from J; junction bases left unmatched: 2. Germline CDR1 LGHNA, CDR2 YSLEER. The CDR3 spans 16 residues. CDR3 coding DNA: TGCGCCAGCAGCCAAGATCGGACAGGGTCCTACAATGAGCAGTTCTTC. It specifies CASSQDRTGSYNEQFF.

The V call is TRBV4-3, the J call TRBJ2-2, with 12 bases lining up with TRBD2. This CDR3 is 20 amino acids long. Germline CDR1 and CDR2: LGHNA and YSLEER. Losses at the gene ends were 3 bases for V and 1 base for J; bases not matched to a gene: 12. CDR3 nucleotides: TGCGCCAGCAGCCACAGGGTGGCTAGCGGGGGGGCGAAGAACACCGGGGAGCTGTTTTTT. This encodes CASSHRVASGGAKNTGELFF.

The V and J genes are TRBV18 and TRBJ2-1, with D possibly being TRBD1 (5 bases). This CDR3 region has 16 residues. Germline V lookup: CDR1 KGHSH, CDR2 LQKENI. V was shortened by 0 bases and J by 4 bases, with 13 bases between the two germline ends. CDR3 amino acids: CASSPPRAVGYNEQFF. In nucleotides, the CDR3 is TGTGCCAGCTCACCACCCAGGGCGGTTGGATACAATGAGCAGTTCTTC.

J is TRBJ1-1 and V is TRBV11-2; 7 nucleotides line up with TRBD1. The CDR3 covers 14 residues. Germline V gene data show CDR1 as SGHAT and CDR2 as FQNNGV. V trimming: 2 bases; J trimming: 4 bases; junction bases outside the gene matches: 4. This CDR3 is CASSLYRGGTEAFF. The DNA for the CDR3 is TGTGCCAGCAGCTTATACAGGGGCGGCACTGAAGCTTTCTTT. The full variable domain, in which reference TRBV11-2 and TRBJ1-1 provide the parts outside the CDR3, is EAGVAQSPRYKIIEKRQSVAFWCNPISGHATLYWYQQILGQGPKLLIQFQNNGVVDDSQLPKDRFSAERLKGVDSTLKIQPAKLEDSAVYLCASSLYRGGTEAFFGQGTRLTVV.

This clone was detected only once. V usage is TRBV10-3 and J usage is TRBJ2-1; D might be TRBD2 (5 bases). Trimming pared 2 bases from V and 9 bases from J, leaving 17 bases between. Germline V gives CDR1 ENHRY, CDR2 SYGVKD. CDR3 length: 15 residues. The CDR3 loop is CAISEPQTSFGEQFF. The CDR3 bases are TGTGCCATCAGTGAGCCACAAACTAGTTTCGGTGAGCAGTTCTTC.

This clone was seen more than once but under ten times. The gene calls are TRBV6-6 and TRBJ1-2, with D unclear. V was shortened by 7 bases and J by 4 bases, with 7 bases between the two germline ends. Germline lookup yields CDR1 MNHNY and CDR2 SVGAGI (reference sequence). The length of the CDR3 is 11 residues. The CDR3 region is CASTTGYGYTF. The CDR3 nucleotides read TGTGCCAGCACGACTGGCTATGGCTACACCTTC.

The genes are TRBV5-1 and TRBJ2-2, with 10 bases that match TRBD1. The CDR3 is 16 residues long. The trim removed 4 bases at V and 5 bases at J, leaving 8 bases unmatched. The germline V gene has CDR1 SGHRS and CDR2 YFSETQ. The CDR3 reads CASSPVRTGGTGELFF. For the CDR3, the DNA is TGCGCCAGCAGCCCGGTCCGGACAGGGGGGACCGGGGAGCTGTTTTTT.

This clone was recorded a few times. This rearrangement joins TRBV6-5 to TRBJ1-6; D perhaps matches TRBD1 (6 bases). This CDR3 comprises 10 residues. V lost 10 bases and J 11 bases, leaving 9 bases between the germline ends. Germline CDR1 MNHEY, CDR2 SVGAGI. The CDR3 DNA is TGTGCCATAGGGGGTCCACCCCTCCACTTT. Translated: CAIGGPPLHF.

A note on this clone: Other DNA sequences of this sample code for an identical CDR3. The rearrangement joins TRBV7-2 to TRBJ1-2; tentatively, D is TRBD1 (6 bases). Trimming took 0 bases from V and 4 from J, leaving 9 bases between them. The CDR3 is made up of 14 amino acids. Germline loops: CDR1 SGHTA, CDR2 FQGNSA. Written as DNA, the CDR3 is TGTGCCAGCAGCTTAGCGGGAGGGGGCTATGGCTACACCTTC. Protein product: CASSLAGGGYGYTF.

The chain employs TRBV11-3 and TRBJ2-5; 11 bases agree with TRBD2. This CDR3 is built from 15 residues. Germline V lookup: CDR1 SGHNT, CDR2 YENEEA. With 5 bases clipped from V and 2 bases from J, the junction kept 4 bases outside the gene matches. The CDR3 reads CASSPGLAAQETQYF. The CDR3 DNA follows: TGTGCCAGCAGCCCGGGACTAGCGGCACAAGAGACCCAGTACTTC. Using reference TRBV11-3 and TRBJ2-5 for the parts outside the CDR3, the full variable domain is EAGVVQSPRYKIIEKKQPVAFWCNPISGHNTLYWYLQNLGQGPELLIRYENEEAVDDSQLPKDRFSAERLKGVDSTLKIQPAELGDSAVYLCASSPGLAAQETQYFGPGTRLLVL.

J is TRBJ1-1 and V is TRBV7-2, with D uncertain. The germline V gene encodes CDR1 SGHTA and CDR2 FQGNSA. V was pared by 5 bases and J by 3 bases, with 4 bases between. There are 11 residues in the CDR3. CDR3 DNA: TGTGCCAGCAGCCTGTACACTGAAGCTTTCTTT. Translation gives CASSLYTEAFF.